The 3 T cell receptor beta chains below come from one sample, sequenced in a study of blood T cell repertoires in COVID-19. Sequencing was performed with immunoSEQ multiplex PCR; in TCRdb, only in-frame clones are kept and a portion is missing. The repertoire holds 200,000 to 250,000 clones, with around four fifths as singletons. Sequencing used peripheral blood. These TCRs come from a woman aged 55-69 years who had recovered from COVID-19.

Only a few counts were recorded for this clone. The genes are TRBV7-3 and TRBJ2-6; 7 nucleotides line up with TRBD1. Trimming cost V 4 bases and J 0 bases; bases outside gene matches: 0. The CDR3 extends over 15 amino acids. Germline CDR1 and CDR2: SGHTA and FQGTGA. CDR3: CASSSGGSGANVLTF. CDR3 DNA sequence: TGTGCCAGCAGCTCAGGGGGCTCTGGGGCCAACGTCCTGACTTTC.

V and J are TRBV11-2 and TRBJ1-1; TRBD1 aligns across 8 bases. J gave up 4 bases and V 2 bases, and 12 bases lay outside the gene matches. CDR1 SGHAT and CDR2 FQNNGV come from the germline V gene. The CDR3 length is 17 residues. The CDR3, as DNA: TGTGCCAGCAGCTTAATATTTTTTGCAGGGGGCCTCACTGAAGCTTTCTTT. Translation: CASSLIFFAGGLTEAFF.

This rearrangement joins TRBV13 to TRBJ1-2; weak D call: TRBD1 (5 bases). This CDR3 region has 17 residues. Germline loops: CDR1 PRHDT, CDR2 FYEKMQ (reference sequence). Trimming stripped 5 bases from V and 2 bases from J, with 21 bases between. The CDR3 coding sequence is TGTGCCAGCAGCCCCGGCGGGGATTGGACACCCAACTATGGCTACACCTTC. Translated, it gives CASSPGGDWTPNYGYTF. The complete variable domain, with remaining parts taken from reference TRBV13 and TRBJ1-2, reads AAGVIQSPRHLIKEKRETATLKCYPIPRHDTVYWYQQGPGQDPQFLISFYEKMQSDKGSIPDRFSAQQFSDYHSELNMSSLELGDSALYFCASSPGGDWTPNYGYTFGSGTRLTVV.